This TCR beta chain was sequenced for a study of cytomegalovirus exposure and HLA in healthy donors. Study in general: As released early, the data held approximately 80 million unique TCRs from HLA-typed donors.

PCR employed 60 Vbeta and 13 Jbeta primers. As processed by the authors: Later, 75 million to 100 million unique TCR beta chains were counted in an analysis, and about 12 million of them were shared. Assay used: immunoSEQ multiplex PCR; TCRdb lists only in-frame clones, some missing. That table is the source of V, J and clone size, and D and trimming were worked out from the DNA. The sample lists 100,000 to 120,000 clones; around 80% were seen once. General study results and limits: An analysis that came later showed most CMV-associated TCR beta chains appearing HLA-restricted.

Unmatched junction bases numbered 3, after V lost 5 bases and J lost 1 base. The germline V gene encodes CDR1 LNHDA and CDR2 SQIVND (reference sequence). CDR3 length equals 14 residues. This clone was counted only a few times. Its target is not known. The chain uses TRBV19 and TRBJ1-1; 8 positions agree with TRBD1. This sequence was found in a man younger than 45 in good health and CMV-seropositive. Sequencing input: PBMCs. Here the CDR3 DNA reads TGTGCCAGTAGTGTACAGGGGGAGAACACTGAAGCTTTCTTT. This translates into CASSVQGENTEAFF.